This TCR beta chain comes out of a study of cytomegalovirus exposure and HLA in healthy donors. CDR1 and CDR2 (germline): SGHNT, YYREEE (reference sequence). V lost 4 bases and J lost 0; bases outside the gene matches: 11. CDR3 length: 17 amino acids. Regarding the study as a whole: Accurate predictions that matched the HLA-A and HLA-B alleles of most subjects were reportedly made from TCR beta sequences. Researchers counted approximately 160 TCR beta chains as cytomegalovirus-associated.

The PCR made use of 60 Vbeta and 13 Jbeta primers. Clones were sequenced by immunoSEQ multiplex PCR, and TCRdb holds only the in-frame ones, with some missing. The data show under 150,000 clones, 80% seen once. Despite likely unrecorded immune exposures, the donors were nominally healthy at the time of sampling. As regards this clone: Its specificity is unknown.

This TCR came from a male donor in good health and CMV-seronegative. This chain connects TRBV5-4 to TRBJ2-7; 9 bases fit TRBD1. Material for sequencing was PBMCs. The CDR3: CASSPRQLTGGSYEQYF. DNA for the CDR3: TGTGCCAGCAGCCCCCGCCAGCTGACAGGGGGCTCCTACGAGCAGTACTTC.